The 28 T cell receptor beta chains below were found in one sample sequenced in a study of T cell clones after liver transplantation. The protocol was immunoSEQ multiplex PCR, while the TCRdb copy is restricted to in-frame clones and leaves out a portion. The sample holds tens of thousands of clones, roughly 80% seen once. The sequencing used CD4+ T cells from blood, collected 45 to 46 months after liver transplant. All receptors come from a human patient who received a liver transplant. Some T cells could come from the graft donor.

V is TRBV14 and J is TRBJ2-5; D ambiguous. With 4 bases removed from V and 0 bases from J, the gap between germline ends came to 6 bases. Germline CDR1 is SGHDN and CDR2 is FVKESK. CDR3 length: 13 amino acids. The CDR3 reads CASSPLNQETQYF. The CDR3 DNA sequence: TGTGCCAGCAGCCCCTTAAACCAAGAGACCCAGTACTTC.

The rearrangement links TRBV10-3 to TRBJ2-3; 8 bases line up with TRBD1. J lost 6 bases, V lost 0 bases, and 8 bases had no gene match. The V gene's germline CDR1 is ENHRY and CDR2 SYGVKD. The CDR3 has 16 amino acids. The CDR3 region is CAISESTRQGSDTQYF. CDR3 coding DNA: TGTGCCATCAGTGAGTCGACGCGACAGGGGTCGGATACGCAGTATTTT.

The chain carries TRBV19 and TRBJ1-1; D remains unclear. CDR1 is LNHDA, CDR2 SQIVND, per germline (reference sequence). V shed 1 base and J shed 1 base, with 10 bases lying between them. The CDR3 has 15 amino acids. CDR3 DNA sequence: TGTGCCAGTAGTATAGCGGCGATTTCGAACACTGAAGCTTTCTTT. The encoded protein is CASSIAAISNTEAFF.

This sequence joins TRBV6-5 and TRBJ2-5; D may be TRBD1 (6 bases). This CDR3 contains 15 residues. V was trimmed by 0 bases and J by 5 bases, leaving 13 bases between them. Germline V lookup: CDR1 MNHEY, CDR2 SVGAGI. The CDR3 nucleotides read TGTGCCAGCAGTTACTCTAGAGGGGGACGCGAGACCCAGTACTTC. This sequence encodes CASSYSRGGRETQYF.

V is TRBV5-8 and J is TRBJ1-5; D unclear. Germline V gene lookup returns CDR1 SGHTS and CDR2 YDEGEE. The CDR3 is 16 amino acids. The V end lost 1 base, the J end lost 7 bases, and 18 bases lay between the germline ends. The CDR3 is CASSLSGRTLAQPQHF. DNA for the CDR3: TGTGCCAGCAGCTTGTCCGGGAGAACCTTGGCCCAGCCCCAGCATTTT. The whole variable domain, filled in from reference TRBV5-8 and TRBJ1-5, reads EAGVTQSPTHLIKTRGQQATLRCSPISGHTSVYWYQQALGLGLQFLLWYDEGEERNRGNFPPRFSGRQFPNYSSELNVNALELEDSALYLCASSLSGRTLAQPQHFGDGTRLSIL.

The genes are TRBV7-9 and TRBJ2-2; maybe TRBD2 (6 bases). The CDR3 consists of 15 residues. Trimming stripped 2 bases from V and 3 bases from J, with 10 bases between. Germline V CDR1 and CDR2: SEHNR, FQNEAQ (reference sequence). CDR3 amino acids: CASSLRGTHTGELFF. CDR3 nucleotide sequence: TGTGCCAGCAGCTTACGGGGGACCCACACCGGGGAGCTGTTTTTT.

The V call is TRBV10-1, the J call TRBJ1-2, with D unresolved. V was trimmed by 5 bases and J by 3 bases, leaving 10 bases between them. Germline CDR1 reads WNHNN; CDR2 reads SYGVQD (reference sequence). The CDR3 has 13 residues. CDR3 in DNA: TGCGCCAGCAGTTTAAGCCCGGACTATGGCTACACCTTC. It yields the protein CASSLSPDYGYTF.

The chain links TRBV19 to TRBJ2-7, with 7 bases that match TRBD1. With 3 bases clipped from V and 6 bases from J, the junction kept 8 bases outside the gene matches. This CDR3 has 14 residues. CDR1 and CDR2 from the germline V gene are LNHDA and SQIVND (reference sequence). The CDR3, as DNA: TGTGCCAGTAGTATTTCAGGGGGAATTCTCGAGCAGTACTTC. It translates to CASSISGGILEQYF.

This clone appeared once. The genes are TRBV7-8 and TRBJ1-1; D is uncertain. The CDR3 totals 13 residues. Looked up from germline, CDR1 is SGHVS and CDR2 is FQNEAQ. V shed 3 bases and J shed 6 bases, with 11 bases lying between them. CDR3 sequence (DNA): TGTGCCAGCAGCTTCGGAAGAAGCGCTGAAGCTTTCTTT. Encoded protein: CASSFGRSAEAFF. The whole variable domain, remainder taken from reference TRBV7-8 and TRBJ1-1, is GAGVSQSPRYKVAKRGQDVALRCDPISGHVSLFWYQQALGQGPEFLTYFQNEAQLDKSGLPSDRFFAERPEGSVSTLKIQRTQQEDSAVYLCASSFGRSAEAFFGQGTRLTVV.

This clone was counted once. This sequence joins TRBV4-1 and TRBJ2-4; D assignment may be TRBD1 or TRBD2 (5 bases each). Germline V gives CDR1 MGHRA, CDR2 YSYEKL. The CDR3 extends over 19 amino acids. Trimming removed 0 bases at V and 3 bases at J, with 21 bases between. CDR3 region: CASSQDRGVPFRGKNIQYF. The CDR3 DNA follows: TGCGCCAGCAGCCAAGATAGGGGAGTTCCATTCCGGGGCAAAAACATTCAGTACTTC.

The rearrangement uses TRBV27 and TRBJ2-5, with no clear D. CDR1 and CDR2 (germline): MNHEY, SMNVEV (reference sequence). V was trimmed by 2 bases and J by 3 bases, leaving 7 bases between them. The CDR3 is 13 amino acids. CDR3 bases: TGTGCCAGCAGTTTAGGGCAGGAAGAGACCCAGTACTTC. Translated: CASSLGQEETQYF.

J is TRBJ1-3 and V is TRBV28; D remains ambiguous. From germline, CDR1 is MDHEN and CDR2 SYDVKM. Trimming took off 3 bases at V and 0 bases at J, with 9 bases between the two ends. The CDR3 is 15 amino acids. This CDR3 is CASSLTLRSGNTIYF. CDR3 DNA sequence: TGTGCCAGCAGTTTGACTTTACGCTCTGGAAACACCATATATTTT. Based on the CDR3 plus reference TRBV28 and TRBJ1-3, the full variable domain is DVKVTQSSRYLVKRTGEKVFLECVQDMDHENMFWYRQDPGLGLRLIYFSYDVKMKEKGDIPEGYSVSREKKERFSLILESASTNQTSMYLCASSLTLRSGNTIYFGEGSWLTVV.

V usage is TRBV4-3 and J usage is TRBJ2-2, with no clear D. The CDR3 has 15 residues. Trimming pared 0 bases from V and 4 bases from J, leaving 9 bases between. Germline CDR1 reads LGHNA; CDR2 reads YSLEER. The CDR3 DNA reads as TGCGCCAGCAGCCAAGATAGAGTGGCCACCGGGGAGCTGTTTTTT. Its translation: CASSQDRVATGELFF.

This chain links TRBV6-5 with TRBJ1-1; D is ambiguous. CDR3 length: 13 residues. Looked up from germline, CDR1 is MNHEY and CDR2 is SVGAGI. The V end lost 8 bases, the J end lost 0 bases, and 10 bases lay between the germline ends. CDR3 sequence (DNA): TGTGCCAGCCAGAATAGCCTGAACACTGAAGCTTTCTTT. It specifies CASQNSLNTEAFF.

The chain links TRBV6-1 to TRBJ2-1; 7 bases match TRBD2. Germline-derived CDR1 and CDR2 are MNHNS and SASEGT. CDR3 size: 16 residues. The V gene end was trimmed by 1 base and the J gene end by 3 bases; junction bases not matched to a gene: 6. The CDR3, as DNA: TGTGCCAGCAGTGAAGGCGAGCGGGACCTCTACAATGAGCAGTTCTTC. It codes for CASSEGERDLYNEQFF.

The chain uses TRBV5-4 and TRBJ2-2, with no clear D. Trimming took 3 bases from V and 2 from J, leaving 11 bases between them. There are 15 residues in the CDR3. Germline V lookup: CDR1 SGHNT, CDR2 YYREEE (reference sequence). CDR3 nucleotide sequence: TGTGCCAGCAGCTCCCGACTTCTCAACACCGGGGAGCTGTTTTTT. Amino acids: CASSSRLLNTGELFF.

This chain connects TRBV6-5 to TRBJ1-2, with TRBD1 matching 9 bases. Looked up from germline, CDR1 is MNHEY and CDR2 is SVGAGI. CDR3 length: 15 residues. J was trimmed by 5 bases and V by 5 bases; bases with no gene match: 9. The CDR3 nucleotides are TGTGCCAGCAGTCCCACTCCGACAGGGGGGTATGGCTACACCTTC. Amino acid sequence: CASSPTPTGGYGYTF.

V is TRBV7-8 and J is TRBJ2-1; no reliable D call. Germline CDR1 and CDR2: SGHVS and FQNEAQ. V lost 1 base and J 14 bases, leaving 18 bases between the germline ends. The CDR3 spans 14 residues. CDR3 nucleotide sequence: TGTGCCAGCAGCTTAGTATTGGGATATAATAGGGAGTTCTTC. Amino acids: CASSLVLGYNREFF.

This clone was picked up one time. The genes are TRBV5-1 and TRBJ2-1; 8 nucleotides agree with TRBD2. Per the germline V gene, CDR1 is SGHRS and CDR2 is YFSETQ. V lost 0 bases and J lost 4; bases outside the gene matches: 3. This CDR3 region has 15 residues. CDR3 loop: CASSLGTSQYNEQFF. The CDR3 bases are TGCGCCAGCAGCTTGGGGACTAGCCAATACAATGAGCAGTTCTTC. The whole variable domain, filled in from reference TRBV5-1 and TRBJ2-1, reads KAGVTQTPRYLIKTRGQQVTLSCSPISGHRSVSWYQQTPGQGLQFLFEYFSETQRNKGNFPGRFSGRQFSNSRSEMNVSTLELGDSALYLCASSLGTSQYNEQFFGPGTRLTVL.

The chain recombines TRBV4-1 with TRBJ2-1, with 9 bases fitting TRBD2. V was pared by 1 base and J by 7 bases, with 8 bases of the junction left unmatched. This CDR3 is built from 16 residues. Germline V gene lookup returns CDR1 MGHRA and CDR2 YSYEKL. CDR3 bases: TGCGCCAGCAGCCAAGGGGGCGGGAGGGCGCGAAATGAGCAGTTCTTC. It is translated as CASSQGGGRARNEQFF.

V is TRBV2 and J is TRBJ1-5, with a weak D call TRBD1 (5 bases). In germline, CDR1 is SNHLY, CDR2 FYNNEI. Between the trimmed V and J ends, which lost 6 bases and 11 bases, there was a span of 11 bases. The CDR3 is 11 residues long. As DNA, the CDR3 is TGTGCCAGCAGCCGGGACGGGGCCCAGCATTTT. Translation gives CASSRDGAQHF.

The count of this clone is one. This chain links TRBV5-1 with TRBJ1-5, with unresolved D. The CDR3 contains 14 residues. V was clipped by 5 bases and J by 2 bases, with 11 bases between them. Germline V gene sequence: CDR1 SGHRS, CDR2 YFSETQ. The CDR3 bases are TGCGCCAGCAGTGAGGGTATGGGCAATCAGCCCCAGCATTTT. Protein sequence: CASSEGMGNQPQHF.

The chain joins TRBV28 to TRBJ1-2; no reliable D call. Trimming removed 1 base at V and 0 bases at J, with 9 bases between. The CDR3 runs to 15 residues. Germline CDR1 MDHEN, CDR2 SYDVKM. The CDR3 loop reads CASSLYRSSNYGYTF. CDR3 bases: TGTGCCAGCAGTTTATACCGCAGCTCTAACTATGGCTACACCTTC.

This clone was seen a few times. The chain joins TRBV19 to TRBJ1-5; 8 nucleotides agree with TRBD1. The CDR3 consists of 14 residues. J lost 5 bases, V lost 5 bases, and 5 bases had no gene match. The germline CDR1 and CDR2 sequences are LNHDA and SQIVND (reference sequence). CDR3 in DNA: TGTGCCAGTAGTGGGCAGGGGGCCTATCAGCCCCAGCATTTT. This sequence encodes CASSGQGAYQPQHF. The whole variable domain, filled in from reference TRBV19 and TRBJ1-5, reads DGGITQSPKYLFRKEGQNVTLSCEQNLNHDAMYWYRQDPGQGLRLIYYSQIVNDFQKGDIAEGYSVSREKKESFPLTVTSAQKNPTAFYLCASSGQGAYQPQHFGDGTRLSIL.

The chain couples TRBV14 to TRBJ2-7; 9 nucleotides agree with TRBD2. The CDR3 has 16 amino acids. V lost 0 bases, J lost 7 bases, and 10 bases stayed unmatched. Per the germline V gene, CDR1 is SGHDN and CDR2 is FVKESK. The CDR3 here is CASSQDLAGGPREQYF. CDR3 DNA sequence: TGTGCCAGCAGCCAAGATTTGGCGGGAGGGCCCCGTGAGCAGTACTTC.

The rearrangement uses TRBV6-1 and TRBJ2-5; TRBD2 matches at 11 bases. The CDR3 consists of 20 residues. V shed 0 bases, J shed 2 bases, and the junction held 14 bases outside the gene matches. Germline values: CDR1 MNHNS, CDR2 SASEGT. CDR3 region: CASSEAILAGGPITQETQYF. In DNA form, the CDR3 reads TGTGCCAGCAGTGAAGCAATCTTAGCGGGAGGGCCCATAACTCAAGAGACCCAGTACTTC.

This clone was picked up one time. The V call is TRBV5-1, the J call TRBJ1-4; the D is unclear. The ends were cut back, 4 bases at V and 8 bases at J, with 18 bases in the middle. The V gene's germline CDR1 is SGHRS and CDR2 YFSETQ. The CDR3 has 15 residues. CDR3 amino acids: CASSPSKGVVEKLFF. The CDR3 bases are TGCGCCAGCAGCCCCTCAAAGGGAGTAGTCGAAAAACTGTTTTTT.

V and J are TRBV2 and TRBJ2-2, with 7 bases lining up with TRBD2. J lost 5 bases, V lost 4 bases, and 4 bases had no gene match. CDR3 length: 14 residues. The germline V gene has CDR1 SNHLY and CDR2 FYNNEI. CDR3 amino acids: CASSGAGKTGELFF. The CDR3 DNA reads TGTGCCAGCAGTGGAGCGGGAAAGACCGGGGAGCTGTTTTTT.